This T cell receptor beta chain appears in the sequencing data of a study of shared clonotypes between healthy human individuals. Notes on this clone: The antigen is undetermined. Additional DNA sequences in this sample encode the identical CDR3.

Sequencing used immunoSEQ multiplex PCR; TCRdb keeps in-frame clones, though not all of them. In the table there are some 2,500,000 clones, 85% to 95% of which are singletons. Germline values: CDR1 SGHTA, CDR2 FQGNSA. After removal of 4 bases from V and 3 bases from J, the junction contained 1 base not matched to a gene. There are 15 residues in the CDR3. Regarding the study as a whole: Memory subsets generally showed smaller estimated richness than naive subsets did.

Sequences were obtained from naive CD4+ T cells from PBMCs. Stated subset: CD45RA+ positively selected. The source is a man younger than 35 in good health. Some clones in this sample may be carry-over from other donors' samples. The chain links TRBV7-2 to TRBJ2-1; 12 bases fit TRBD2. In nucleotides, the CDR3 is TGTGCCAGCAGCTCGACTAGCGGGAGCTACAATGAGCAGTTCTTC. Translation gives CASSSTSGSYNEQFF.